Detailed here is one T cell receptor beta chain. This clonotype came up a few times. The clone's antigen remains unknown. Base qualities were left out, and no much larger clone turns up one base away. The sample is drawn from a study of response to subunit inactivated influenza vaccine (dated by TCRdb to the late 2010s). Regarding the complete study: Deep quantitative T cell receptor repertoire profiling was used in the study to track responses to a trivalent subunit inactivated influenza vaccine. Beyond this particular receptor, the publication reports: The authors suggested that each seasonal influenza vaccination may recruit only a limited number of new T cells.

CDR1 and CDR2, looked up from the germline V gene (reference sequence), are GTSNPN and SVGIG. Inclusive of the bounding cysteine and phenylalanine, the CDR3 is 12 residues long. Only the CDR3 portion is preserved as DNA: 36 bases, with reading frame beginning at the first base. Cut back by 4 bases and 5 bases, the V and J ends lie 11 bases apart. Library preparation employed RT-PCR. Data came from an Illumina HiSeq 2500. The public reads were quality trimmed at Q25 with fastp and then assembled into clones with MiXCR by TCRdb, keeping productive beta chains. Each entry merges the rows of one CDR3 protein and shows their most common DNA and genes. The sample profile shows approximately 680,000 distinct CDR3 sequences; approximately 14% of them were found once. The top ten constitute roughly 10% of the sample.

The source was PBMCs from blood, collected about 12 days after vaccination. This sequence uses TRBV30 and TRBJ2-5, with the D gene uncertain. The origin of this receptor is a man in his fifties or sixties who received an inactivated influenza vaccine. Donor details come from another sample of the same person, matched by shared clones. CDR3 region: CAWTSLDETQYF. The sequenced DNA is TGTGCCTGGACCTCCTTAGACGAGACCCAGTACTTC. The CDR3 plus the reference TRBV30 and TRBJ2-5 genes for the other parts give the full variable domain: SQTIHQWPATLVQPVGSPLSLECTVEGTSNPNLYWYRQAAGRGLQLLFYSVGIGQISSEVPQNLSASRPQDRQFILSSKKLLLSDSGFYLCAWTSLDETQYFGPGTRLLVL.